These 19 T cell receptor beta chains were all obtained from the same sample, sequenced in a study of sequential checkpoint blockade in melanoma. Here immunoSEQ multiplex PCR was the method, and the copy in TCRdb shows in-frame clones only, minus some. Counted here are about 6,700 clones, about 24% occurring once; the ten biggest clones make up 8% to 9%. Treatment here: randomized to nivolumab then ipilimumab (arm A) or the reverse (arm B). The sample consisted of tumor tissue (inferred from file names), taken from a patient given nivolumab and ipilimumab in sequence. Source of these receptors: a human donor with melanoma.

This clone was seen a handful of times. V gene TRBV28 combines with J gene TRBJ1-4, with D hard to call. The CDR3 is 13 residues long. From germline, CDR1 is MDHEN and CDR2 SYDVKM. The V end lost 10 bases, the J end lost 11 bases, and 20 bases lay between the germline ends. Written as DNA, the CDR3 is TGTGCCACAGGAGGGTTCTTGGCTGATAAACTGTTTTTT. Its translation is CATGGFLADKLFF.

The rearrangement joins TRBV11-3 to TRBJ2-7; D possibly matches TRBD1 or TRBD2 (5 bases each). The CDR3 is 15 amino acids. V gave up 5 bases and J gave up 1 base, with 15 bases separating them. The germline CDR1 and CDR2 sequences are SGHNT and YENEEA. The CDR3: CASSREGTGSYEQYF. In nucleotides, the CDR3 is TGTGCCAGCAGCCGGGAAGGGACGGGTTCCTACGAGCAGTACTTC. Variable domain in full (rest from reference TRBV11-3 and TRBJ2-7): EAGVVQSPRYKIIEKKQPVAFWCNPISGHNTLYWYLQNLGQGPELLIRYENEEAVDDSQLPKDRFSAERLKGVDSTLKIQPAELGDSAVYLCASSREGTGSYEQYFGPGTRLTVT.

This clone has at least ten counts. The chain links TRBV11-3 to TRBJ2-5; TRBD2 matches at 12 bases. Germline lookup yields CDR1 SGHNT and CDR2 YENEEA. The CDR3 has 14 residues. The ends lost 8 bases at V and 6 bases at J; junction bases unmatched: 7. CDR3: CASVMLAGGKTQYF. In DNA, the CDR3 is TGTGCCAGCGTGATGCTAGCGGGAGGGAAGACCCAGTACTTC.

This rearrangement joins TRBV25-1 to TRBJ1-5; 7 nucleotides match TRBD1. V gave up 8 bases and J gave up 7 bases; unmatched junction bases: 8. This CDR3 is built from 13 residues. Germline loops: CDR1 MGHDK, CDR2 SYGVNS. DNA of the CDR3: TGTGCCAGCTCGGAGGGGGCGCGGCAGCCCCAGCATTTT. As protein: CASSEGARQPQHF.

This clone was picked up a small number of times. J is TRBJ2-7 and V is TRBV11-3; possible D gene TRBD2, 6 bases. CDR1 is SGHNT, CDR2 YENEEA, per germline. The CDR3 spans 15 residues. V was cut by 6 bases and J by 1 base, with 16 bases left in between. The CDR3 DNA follows: TGTGCCAGCAGTCGCCGGGACTTGCAATCCTACGAGCAGTACTTC. Translated: CASSRRDLQSYEQYF.

This clone appeared a few times. The rearrangement uses TRBV11-3 and TRBJ2-3; D not certain. The CDR3 loop spans 15 amino acids. Between the trimmed V and J ends, which lost 3 bases and 2 bases, there was a span of 12 bases. CDR1 is SGHNT, CDR2 YENEEA, per germline. The CDR3 is CASSLLTGPTDTQYF. CDR3 nucleotide sequence: TGTGCCAGCAGCTTGCTAACGGGCCCCACAGATACGCAGTATTTT. The full variable domain, in which reference TRBV11-3 and TRBJ2-3 provide the parts outside the CDR3, is EAGVVQSPRYKIIEKKQPVAFWCNPISGHNTLYWYLQNLGQGPELLIRYENEEAVDDSQLPKDRFSAERLKGVDSTLKIQPAELGDSAVYLCASSLLTGPTDTQYFGPGTRLTVL.

V is TRBV19 and J is TRBJ1-1; 9 bases line up with TRBD1. After removal of 1 base from V and 5 bases from J, the junction contained 5 bases not matched to a gene. CDR1 is LNHDA, CDR2 SQIVND, per germline (reference sequence). The CDR3 is made up of 15 amino acids. The CDR3 DNA follows: TGTGCCAGTAGTATAGGGACAGGGGAGTGGACTGAAGCTTTCTTT. It codes for CASSIGTGEWTEAFF.

The chain employs TRBV6-8 and TRBJ2-7; D gene ambiguous. Germline V CDR1 and CDR2: MNHGY, SAAAGT. The CDR3 length is 12 residues. Trimming removed 4 bases from V and 0 bases from J, with 4 bases in between. For the CDR3, the DNA is TGTGCCAGCAGTTCCGACTCCTACGAGCAGTACTTC. Protein product: CASSSDSYEQYF.

V usage is TRBV18 and J usage is TRBJ2-1; unclear D gene. Trimming removed 4 bases at V and 6 bases at J, with 13 bases between. The V gene's germline CDR1 is KGHSH and CDR2 LQKENI. The CDR3 totals 14 residues. CDR3 bases: TGTGCCAGCTCACAGAATACGAAGAGCAATGAGCAGTTCTTC. Its protein is CASSQNTKSNEQFF.

This clone was detected only a few times. V and J are TRBV30 and TRBJ1-2, with D tentatively TRBD1 (5 bases). The germline V gene has CDR1 GTSNPN and CDR2 SVGIG (reference sequence). Trimming removed 4 bases from V and 5 bases from J, with 14 bases in between. The CDR3 has 13 residues. CDR3 nucleotides: TGTGCCTGGACTCTGCAGGGAGGGTATGGCTACACCTTC. Translating it yields CAWTLQGGYGYTF. Full variable domain (rest looked up from reference TRBV30 and TRBJ1-2): SQTIHQWPATLVQPVGSPLSLECTVEGTSNPNLYWYRQAAGRGLQLLFYSVGIGQISSEVPQNLSASRPQDRQFILSSKKLLLSDSGFYLCAWTLQGGYGYTFGSGTRLTVV.

This clone has just a few counts. In nucleotides, the CDR3 is TGTGCCAGCAGTTACTCCGGGACTAGCGCATCCTACGAGCAGTACTTC. This sequence encodes CASSYSGTSASYEQYF. V is TRBV6-8 and J is TRBJ2-7; 10 bases agree with TRBD2. Trimming cost V 0 bases and J 1 base; bases outside gene matches: 3. The CDR3 consists of 16 residues. Germline loops: CDR1 MNHGY, CDR2 SAAAGT.

The chain joins TRBV10-2 to TRBJ2-2; 7 bases are a match to TRBD1. The germline V gene has CDR1 WSHSY and CDR2 SAAADI. J gave up 5 bases and V 8 bases, and 11 bases lay outside the gene matches. The CDR3 sequence is 15 residues long. CDR3 sequence: CASPRGQGKTGELFF. In DNA, the CDR3 is TGCGCCAGCCCTAGGGGGCAGGGCAAGACCGGGGAGCTGTTTTTT.

The table lists this clone with many counts. The chain employs TRBV11-3 and TRBJ1-2; 9 bases line up with TRBD1. Germline CDR1 is SGHNT and CDR2 is YENEEA. This CDR3 spans 17 amino acids. V lost 4 bases, J lost 6 bases, and 15 bases stayed unmatched. The DNA for the CDR3 is TGTGCCAGCAGCTCAGACTTGGGGACAGGGATTGGGCATGGCTACACCTTC. Amino acid sequence: CASSSDLGTGIGHGYTF.

The chain uses TRBV5-1 and TRBJ2-5, with 7 nucleotides matching TRBD1. V shed 5 bases, J shed 5 bases, and the junction held 9 bases outside the gene matches. The CDR3 totals 14 residues. Germline-derived CDR1 and CDR2 are SGHRS and YFSETQ. CDR3 loop: CASRSATGSETQYF. The CDR3 DNA reads TGCGCCAGCAGATCAGCGACAGGGTCGGAGACCCAGTACTTC.

The chain is built from TRBV11-3 and TRBJ2-7; 7 bases fit TRBD1. CDR3 length: 15 amino acids. Germline-derived CDR1 and CDR2 are SGHNT and YENEEA. V was pared by 5 bases and J by 3 bases, with 10 bases of the junction left unmatched. The CDR3 DNA sequence: TGTGCCAGCAGCAGAGGGACAGCTGGGATCTACGAGCAGTACTTC. As protein: CASSRGTAGIYEQYF.

This clone was seen just once. This chain uses TRBV15 with TRBJ2-2; D is unresolved. The germline V and J ends were trimmed by 0 bases and 7 bases, with 15 bases remaining between them. In germline, CDR1 is LNHNV, CDR2 YYDKDF (reference sequence). This CDR3 has 16 residues. This CDR3 is CATSRELTRRIGELFF. In nucleotides, the CDR3 is TGTGCCACCAGCAGAGAGCTCACAAGAAGGATCGGGGAGCTGTTTTTT. The complete variable domain, with remaining parts taken from reference TRBV15 and TRBJ2-2, reads DAMVIQNPRYQVTQFGKPVTLSCSQTLNHNVMYWYQQKSSQAPKLLFHYYDKDFNNEADTPDNFQSRRPNTSFCFLDIRSPGLGDTAMYLCATSRELTRRIGELFFGEGSRLTVL.

The chain uses TRBV18 and TRBJ1-2; possibly TRBD1 for D (5 bases). Germline V CDR1 and CDR2: KGHSH, LQKENI. The CDR3 is made up of 14 amino acids. Trimming shortened V by 2 bases and J by 0 bases, and 7 bases separated the two germline ends. The CDR3 DNA sequence: TGTGCCAGCTCACCATTGACAGCTAACTATGGCTACACCTTC. This encodes CASSPLTANYGYTF.

The chain carries TRBV27 and TRBJ1-1; no clear D gene. Trimming took off 5 bases at V and 1 base at J, with 11 bases between the two ends. Germline values: CDR1 MNHEY, CDR2 SMNVEV (reference sequence). CDR3 size: 14 residues. The CDR3 loop is CASSPYSGNTEAFF. The CDR3 nucleotides are TGTGCCAGCAGTCCCTATAGTGGGAACACTGAAGCTTTCTTT.

The V gene is TRBV19, the J gene TRBJ1-6; the D is unclear. Germline V gene lookup returns CDR1 LNHDA and CDR2 SQIVND (reference sequence). The length of the CDR3 is 15 residues. Trimming removed 3 bases from V and 6 bases from J, with 12 bases in between. Here the CDR3 DNA reads TGTGCCAGTAGTATTTACGACAATGCTAATTCACCCCTCCACTTT. It encodes CASSIYDNANSPLHF. The whole variable domain, filled in from reference TRBV19 and TRBJ1-6, reads DGGITQSPKYLFRKEGQNVTLSCEQNLNHDAMYWYRQDPGQGLRLIYYSQIVNDFQKGDIAEGYSVSREKKESFPLTVTSAQKNPTAFYLCASSIYDNANSPLHFGNGTRLTVT.